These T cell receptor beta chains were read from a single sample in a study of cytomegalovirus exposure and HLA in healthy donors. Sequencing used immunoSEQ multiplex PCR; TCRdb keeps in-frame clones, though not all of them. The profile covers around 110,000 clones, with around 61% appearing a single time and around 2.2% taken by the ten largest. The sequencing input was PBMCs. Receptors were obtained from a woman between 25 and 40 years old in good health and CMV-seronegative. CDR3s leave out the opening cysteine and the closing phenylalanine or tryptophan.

cdr3_aa: ASSSAGRNYGYT; v_call: TRBV5-1; j_call: TRBJ1-2
cdr3_aa: SVVAGGTLNEQF; v_call: TRBV29-1; j_call: TRBJ2-1
cdr3_aa: ASSLEAGRGPPETQY; v_call: TRBV7-9; j_call: TRBJ2-5
cdr3_aa: ASSSGTGFYGYT; v_call: TRBV7-2; j_call: TRBJ1-2
cdr3_aa: ASSLRGDSAYGYT; v_call: TRBV28; j_call: TRBJ1-2
cdr3_aa: ASSAGGGEPQH; v_call: TRBV18; j_call: TRBJ1-5
cdr3_aa: ASSPDRGTEAF; v_call: TRBV19; j_call: TRBJ1-1
cdr3_aa: AISVAGSNTEAF; v_call: TRBV10-3; j_call: TRBJ1-1
cdr3_aa: ASSSGTSGSDEQF; v_call: TRBV5-1; j_call: TRBJ2-1
cdr3_aa: ASSLFPQGDGYT; v_call: TRBV5-8; j_call: TRBJ1-2
cdr3_aa: ASSFSEREQF; v_call: TRBV7-9; j_call: TRBJ2-1
cdr3_aa: ASSRRTLSSYEQY; v_call: TRBV19; j_call: TRBJ2-7
cdr3_aa: ASRAGMTDTQY; v_call: TRBV6-5; j_call: TRBJ2-3
cdr3_aa: ASIFRVTISPLH; v_call: TRBV6-1; j_call: TRBJ1-6
cdr3_aa: ASSVWTSGTRDEQF; v_call: TRBV7-2; j_call: TRBJ2-1
cdr3_aa: ASSLELETGTHEQY; v_call: TRBV5-1; j_call: TRBJ2-7
cdr3_aa: ASSFGRNQETQY; v_call: TRBV11-3; j_call: TRBJ2-5
cdr3_aa: ATSKQLYSNQPQH; v_call: TRBV15; j_call: TRBJ1-5
cdr3_aa: ASSSEWTGGFYGYT; v_call: TRBV5-6; j_call: TRBJ1-2
cdr3_aa: ASSQTLGAF; v_call: TRBV6-4; j_call: TRBJ1-1
cdr3_aa: ASSQGAKLAGVNEQF; v_call: TRBV4-1; j_call: TRBJ2-1
cdr3_aa: ASSQEYREDEKLF; v_call: TRBV4-2; j_call: TRBJ1-4
cdr3_aa: ATSRGLGGTDTQY; v_call: TRBV15; j_call: TRBJ2-3
cdr3_aa: ASGPGFAIPEQY; v_call: TRBV28; j_call: TRBJ2-7
cdr3_aa: ASSPAGLAGGADTQY; v_call: TRBV5-1; j_call: TRBJ2-3
cdr3_aa: ASSAGTGDSNEQF; v_call: TRBV6-4; j_call: TRBJ2-1
cdr3_aa: ASSLLGQDYGYT; v_call: TRBV7-9; j_call: TRBJ1-2
cdr3_aa: ASTRAYQETQY; v_call: TRBV6-6; j_call: TRBJ2-5
cdr3_aa: ASSLPAPLTTPHYEQY; v_call: TRBV28; j_call: TRBJ2-7
cdr3_aa: ASSLRGQGYNSPLH; v_call: TRBV5-5; j_call: TRBJ1-6
cdr3_aa: ASSLAFQGSYEQY; v_call: TRBV5-5; j_call: TRBJ2-7
cdr3_aa: ASSSSSGGGTDTQY; v_call: TRBV7-9; j_call: TRBJ2-3
cdr3_aa: ASSKQGDTQY; v_call: TRBV28; j_call: TRBJ2-3
cdr3_aa: ASSIKQGYGSPLH; v_call: TRBV6-6; j_call: TRBJ1-6
cdr3_aa: SVEFAQDYGYT; v_call: TRBV29-1; j_call: TRBJ1-2
cdr3_aa: ASSPMAWGSNQPQH; v_call: TRBV7-2; j_call: TRBJ1-5